This T cell receptor beta chain was captured in a study of shared clonotypes between healthy human individuals. With respect to this clone: The sample has other DNA sequences that encode this CDR3 too.

J gave up 2 bases and V 7 bases, and 1 base lay outside the gene matches. The CDR3 contains 12 residues. Germline V gives CDR1 SQVTM, CDR2 ANQGSEA. Libraries were prepared by immunoSEQ multiplex PCR; TCRdb keeps only in-frame clonotypes and omits some of them. The sample yields about 1.5 million clones, 95% to 99% seen once. The J gene is TRBJ2-7, the V gene TRBV29-1, with 11 bases that match TRBD1. The sequence was collected from a man aged 25 to 45 in good health. Sequencing input: naive CD4+ T cells sorted from blood. Described subset: CD45RA+ positively selected. CDR3 sequence: CSAGQGAYEQYF. The CDR3 bases are TGCAGCGCGGGACAGGGGGCCTACGAGCAGTACTTC.